This TCR beta chain was identified during a study of shared clonotypes between healthy human individuals. Assay runs were performed at deep level. Genomic DNA (from each subset) was split evenly across several immunoSEQ plates. The data were produced by immunoSEQ multiplex PCR, yet TCRdb's version contains in-frame clones alone and is incomplete. The sample yields fewer than 1.8 million clones, roughly 98.5% seen once. This CDR3 is built from 18 residues. V was clipped by 3 bases and J by 3 bases; unmatched bases: 14. The germline CDR1 and CDR2 sequences are SQVTM and ANQGSEA. Sample: naive CD4+ T cells sorted from blood. Regarding subset: CD45RA+ positively selected. The clonotype originates from a man aged 25 to 40 in good health. The rearrangement joins TRBV29-1 to TRBJ2-3; 11 bases map to TRBD1. CDR3 region: CSVEFFGGQGVRTDTQYF. The CDR3 DNA sequence: TGCAGCGTTGAGTTTTTTGGGGGACAGGGGGTCCGAACAGATACGCAGTATTTT.